One sample yielded the 3 T cell receptor beta chains listed below, sequenced in a study of T cells after yellow fever vaccination. From the 5' RACE reads, TCRdb called clonotypes with MiXCR, one entry per CDR3 protein. Among 310,000 or so distinct CDR3 sequences listed, around 4% were seen once. The sequences come from PBMCs, collected on the day of the yellow fever booster vaccination. The origin of the receptors is a man aged 18 to 29 who received the YFV17D yellow fever vaccine.

This clonotype was observed many times. V usage is TRBV5-1 and J usage is TRBJ2-1, with TRBD2 matching over 7 bases. The CDR3 totals 16 residues. The V segment lost 3 bases and the J segment 3 bases; nucleotides outside the gene matches: 9. Germline CDR1 and CDR2: SGHRS and YFSETQ. The CDR3: CASSSAPAGDYNEQFF. The CDR3 bases are TGCGCCAGCAGCTCCGCCCCTGCGGGGGACTACAATGAGCAGTTCTTC. Based on the CDR3 plus reference TRBV5-1 and TRBJ2-1, the full variable domain is KAGVTQTPRYLIKTRGQQVTLSCSPISGHRSVSWYQQTPGQGLQFLFEYFSETQRNKGNFPGRFSGRQFSNSRSEMNVSTLELGDSALYLCASSSAPAGDYNEQFFGPGTRLTVL.

This clonotype was counted at least ten times. The chain employs TRBV2 and TRBJ1-2; 9 bases line up with TRBD1. This CDR3 has 13 residues. After removal of 4 bases from V and 5 bases from J, the junction contained 2 bases not matched to a gene. CDR1 is SNHLY, CDR2 FYNNEI, per germline. CDR3 loop: CASSVTGGYGYTF. CDR3 nucleotide sequence: TGTGCCAGCAGTGTGACAGGGGGGTATGGCTACACCTTC. Based on the CDR3 plus reference TRBV2 and TRBJ1-2, the full variable domain is EPEVTQTPSHQVTQMGQEVILRCVPISNHLYFYWYRQILGQKVEFLVSFYNNEISEKSEIFDDQFSVERPDGSNFTLKIRSTKLEDSAMYFCASSVTGGYGYTFGSGTRLTVV.

This clonotype was recorded at least ten times. J is TRBJ2-1 and V is TRBV7-6; D perhaps matches TRBD2 (6 bases). This CDR3 region has 13 residues. CDR1 is SGHVS, CDR2 FNYEAQ, per germline. With 5 bases removed from V and 8 bases from J, the gap between germline ends came to 13 bases. CDR3 loop: CASSLDPGDEQFF. CDR3 coding DNA: TGTGCCAGCAGCCTGGACCCGGGGGATGAGCAGTTCTTC.